The clone carrying this T cell receptor beta chain appeared once. The sample comes from a study of blood T cell repertoires in COVID-19. Per the authors' pipeline: Quantification of nucleated cells was approximated via reference gene primer amplification. Using immunoSEQ multiplex PCR, the repertoire was profiled, and TCRdb retains in-frame clones only, with some absent. V, J and clone size were drawn from that table, and D and trimming were deduced from the DNA. This table has 300,000 to 400,000 clones, roughly 89% appearing once. V was shortened by 2 bases and J by 7 bases, with 16 bases between the two germline ends. The CDR3 runs 16 residues. Germline CDR1 is SGHNT and CDR2 is YYREEE (reference sequence).

The sample taken for sequencing was peripheral blood. V is TRBV5-4 and J is TRBJ1-6; D is possibly TRBD1 (5 bases). This receptor was taken from a man aged 25-45 years with COVID-19, enrolled during active disease. This CDR3 reads CASSFGRVRPNSPLHF. The CDR3 DNA reads TGTGCCAGCAGCTTTGGCAGGGTCCGTCCCAATTCACCCCTCCACTTT.